This entry lists 24 T cell receptor beta chains sequenced from one sample in a study of T cell responses to AZD1222 COVID-19 vaccine. Data came from immunoSEQ multiplex PCR; TCRdb stores just in-frame clones and leaves some out. The repertoire holds 150,000 to 160,000 clones, around 85% seen once, with under 8% in the top ten. The sequencing used peripheral blood, collected after recovery from COVID-19. These TCRs come from an adult who had recovered from COVID-19.

This clone showed up just once. The chain has TRBV10-2 and TRBJ1-3; 9 bases agree with TRBD1. This CDR3 has 15 amino acids. Germline loops: CDR1 WSHSY, CDR2 SAAADI. Trimming at V came to 6 bases and at J to 2 bases, leaving 5 bases not matched to a gene. The CDR3 loop reads CASSLQGATGNTIYF. The CDR3 DNA reads as TGCGCCAGCAGCTTACAGGGGGCGACTGGAAACACCATATATTTT.

The rearrangement joins TRBV18 to TRBJ1-1; the match to TRBD1 covers 11 bases. The germline gives CDR1 KGHSH, CDR2 LQKENI. The ends lost 0 bases at V and 5 bases at J; junction bases unmatched: 2. This CDR3 spans 15 amino acids. The CDR3 protein is CASSPPGTGGTEAFF. CDR3 nucleotides: TGTGCCAGCTCACCACCGGGGACAGGGGGGACTGAAGCTTTCTTT.

The gene calls are TRBV5-1 and TRBJ1-1; TRBD1 aligns across 11 bases. The V gene's germline CDR1 is SGHRS and CDR2 YFSETQ. CDR3 length equals 16 residues. V was pared by 4 bases and J by 1 base, with 6 bases of the junction left unmatched. CDR3: CASSTGQGAQNTEAFF. The CDR3 nucleotides read TGCGCCAGCAGCACCGGACAGGGGGCGCAGAACACTGAAGCTTTCTTT.

The CDR3 here is CSVATGATGELFF. The CDR3, as DNA: TGCAGCGTCGCGACAGGGGCCACCGGGGAGCTGTTTTTT. The chain links TRBV29-1 to TRBJ2-2; TRBD1 matches 8 bases. The V gene end was trimmed by 6 bases and the J gene end by 4 bases; junction bases not matched to a gene: 4. The length of the CDR3 is 13 residues. The V gene's germline CDR1 is SQVTM and CDR2 ANQGSEA.

Only one count was recorded for this clone. This chain links TRBV5-6 with TRBJ2-3, with D possibly matching TRBD2 (5 bases). V lost 6 bases and J 0 bases, leaving 17 bases between the germline ends. This CDR3 comprises 16 residues. The V gene's germline CDR1 is SGHDT and CDR2 YYEEEE. The CDR3 spells CASTFRARASTDTQYF. As DNA, the CDR3 is TGTGCCAGCACCTTTAGGGCGAGGGCTAGCACAGATACGCAGTATTTT.

V gene TRBV7-3 combines with J gene TRBJ1-1; no reliable D call. This CDR3 is 16 amino acids long. In germline, CDR1 is SGHTA, CDR2 FQGTGA. Trimming left V 0 bases short and J 0 bases short, with 11 bases between. The CDR3 DNA reads TGTGCCAGCAGCTTAACGGGAGGTTCCATGAACACTGAAGCTTTCTTT. It is translated as CASSLTGGSMNTEAFF.

The chain is built from TRBV4-1 and TRBJ2-7; D gene ambiguous. The germline V gene encodes CDR1 MGHRA and CDR2 YSYEKL. V lost 5 bases and J lost 3, with 11 bases in between. CDR3 length equals 13 residues. CDR3 region: CASSLVGNYEQYF. Written as DNA, the CDR3 is TGCGCCAGCAGCTTGGTCGGTAACTACGAGCAGTACTTC.

The genes are TRBV18 and TRBJ2-1, with 11 positions matching TRBD2. V lost 1 base, J lost 6 bases, and 5 bases stayed unmatched. The CDR3 length is 16 residues. Per germline, CDR1 KGHSH and CDR2 LQKENI. The DNA of the CDR3 is TGTGCCAGCTCACCACGGGCTAGCGGGGGGCTCAATGAGCAGTTCTTC. Translated: CASSPRASGGLNEQFF.

V and J are TRBV11-2 and TRBJ1-6; D unclear. Germline V lookup: CDR1 SGHAT, CDR2 FQNNGV. Trimming took off 0 bases at V and 9 bases at J, with 12 bases between the two ends. The CDR3 has 15 residues. This CDR3 reads CASSLEGSKGSPLHF. The CDR3 DNA sequence: TGTGCCAGCAGCTTAGAGGGGAGTAAGGGTTCACCCCTCCACTTT.

This clone was picked up a small number of times. The chain recombines TRBV10-1 with TRBJ2-2, with D tentatively TRBD2 (6 bases). This CDR3 has 14 residues. Per germline, CDR1 WNHNN and CDR2 SYGVQD (reference sequence). V was pared by 5 bases and J by 0 bases, with 7 bases between. CDR3 DNA sequence: TGCGCCAGCAGTCCGGGGGCGAACACCGGGGAGCTGTTTTTT. It codes for CASSPGANTGELFF.

The V and J genes are TRBV6-1 and TRBJ2-1; tentative D call: TRBD1 (5 bases). The CDR3 contains 15 residues. The V and J ends lost 2 bases and 4 bases respectively, with 12 bases between them. Germline values: CDR1 MNHNS, CDR2 SASEGT. CDR3 sequence: CASSEIQDKYNEQFF. Here the CDR3 DNA reads TGTGCCAGCAGTGAAATCCAGGACAAGTACAATGAGCAGTTCTTC.

The V and J genes are TRBV25-1 and TRBJ1-5; TRBD1 matches at 7 bases. Unmatched junction bases numbered 14, after V lost 2 bases and J lost 7 bases. Germline CDR1 reads MGHDK; CDR2 reads SYGVNS. The CDR3 covers 17 residues. CDR3 loop: CASSERQGLPYEQPQHF. The CDR3 nucleotides are TGTGCCAGCAGTGAAAGACAGGGCCTCCCCTATGAGCAGCCCCAGCATTTT.

This chain connects TRBV7-6 to TRBJ2-7; D perhaps matches TRBD2 (6 bases). This CDR3 contains 12 residues. The V end was cut by 9 bases, the J end by 2 bases, with 11 bases between. CDR1 and CDR2 from the germline V gene are SGHVS and FNYEAQ. CDR3 residues: CASGTDPYEQYF. CDR3 bases: TGTGCCAGTGGGACTGACCCCTACGAGCAGTACTTC.

This rearrangement joins TRBV27 to TRBJ1-2; 7 bases match TRBD1. Germline CDR1 reads MNHEY; CDR2 reads SMNVEV (reference sequence). This CDR3 is 16 amino acids long. Trimming cost V 5 bases and J 8 bases; bases outside gene matches: 17. The chain's CDR3 is CASSMWTGQPLEGYTF. Here the CDR3 DNA reads TGTGCCAGCAGTATGTGGACGGGACAGCCTTTGGAGGGCTACACCTTC.

The gene calls are TRBV7-2 and TRBJ1-2; D may be TRBD1 (5 bases). Looked up from germline, CDR1 is SGHTA and CDR2 is FQGNSA. Trimming shortened V by 7 bases and J by 4 bases, and 10 bases separated the two germline ends. The CDR3 has 12 amino acids. The CDR3 here is CASTYGAYGYTF. The CDR3 region has the DNA TGTGCCAGCACCTATGGGGCCTATGGCTACACCTTC.

V usage is TRBV6-5 and J usage is TRBJ1-4; the D gene is possibly TRBD1 (6 bases). V lost 6 bases, J lost 2 bases, and 13 bases lay in between. The CDR3 spans 15 residues. Germline V gene data show CDR1 as MNHEY and CDR2 as SVGAGI. The chain's CDR3 is CASRNRETTNEKLFF. CDR3 sequence (DNA): TGTGCCAGCAGGAACAGGGAGACGACTAATGAAAAACTGTTTTTT.

The table lists this clone with a count of one. The J gene is TRBJ2-7, the V gene TRBV28; D not resolved. Germline values: CDR1 MDHEN, CDR2 SYDVKM. CDR3 length: 13 residues. V was clipped by 5 bases and J by 2 bases, with 10 bases between them. CDR3 sequence (DNA): TGTGCCAGCAGTCTTTACAGAGCCTACGAGCAGTACTTC. This sequence encodes CASSLYRAYEQYF.

The chain combines TRBV3-1 (or the pseudogene TRBV3-2) with TRBJ2-7; 9 positions agree with TRBD2. CDR3 size: 15 residues. V gave up 3 bases and J gave up 5 bases; unmatched junction bases: 8. Germline assignment: CDR1 LGHDT and CDR2 YNNKEL (reference sequence). The CDR3 loop is CASSQSSGSTHEQYF. The CDR3 DNA reads TGTGCCAGCAGCCAGAGTAGCGGGAGCACCCACGAGCAGTACTTC.

This clone was seen more than once but under ten times. V usage is TRBV2 and J usage is TRBJ1-5; tentatively, D is TRBD1 (6 bases). CDR3 length: 14 residues. Trimming took 5 bases from V and 2 from J, leaving 10 bases between them. Looked up from germline, CDR1 is SNHLY and CDR2 is FYNNEI. The CDR3 DNA reads as TGTGCCAGCAGTTTCAACAGGGGCAATCAGCCCCAGCATTTT. It specifies CASSFNRGNQPQHF.

The J gene is TRBJ1-3, the V gene TRBV3-1 (or the pseudogene TRBV3-2); D possibly corresponds to TRBD1 (5 bases). The CDR3 contains 14 residues. CDR1 and CDR2 (germline): LGHDT, YNNKEL (reference sequence). The V end lost 11 bases, the J end lost 0 bases, and 14 bases lay between the germline ends. The CDR3 DNA follows: TGTGCCCCCTCCCGGGACGGCTCTGGAAACACCATATATTTT. Translating gives CAPSRDGSGNTIYF.

The rearrangement joins TRBV10-2 to TRBJ1-2; TRBD1 matches at 9 bases. Germline V gene sequence: CDR1 WSHSY, CDR2 SAAADI. This CDR3 spans 17 amino acids. Losses at the gene ends were 3 bases for V and 3 bases for J; bases not matched to a gene: 11. The CDR3 spells CASSDPTGGKVDYGYTF. CDR3 DNA sequence: TGCGCCAGCAGTGACCCGACAGGGGGAAAGGTCGACTATGGCTACACCTTC.

J is TRBJ2-7 and V is TRBV5-6, with 8 nucleotides matching TRBD1. The CDR3 is 14 amino acids. J was trimmed by 5 bases and V by 1 base; bases with no gene match: 5. Germline lookup yields CDR1 SGHDT and CDR2 YYEEEE. CDR3 coding DNA: TGTGCCAGCAGCTTGAGGACAGGGACCAACGAGCAGTACTTC. It specifies CASSLRTGTNEQYF.

This chain uses TRBV7-9 with TRBJ1-5; possible D gene TRBD1, 6 bases. V was clipped by 5 bases and J by 3 bases, with 8 bases between them. This CDR3 is built from 13 residues. Germline V gives CDR1 SEHNR, CDR2 FQNEAQ (reference sequence). The DNA of the CDR3 is TGTGCCAGCAGCCCAGGGGCCAATCAGCCCCAGCATTTT. It encodes CASSPGANQPQHF. The whole variable domain, remainder taken from reference TRBV7-9 and TRBJ1-5, is DTGVSQNPRHKITKRGQNVTFRCDPISEHNRLYWYRQTLGQGPEFLTYFQNEAQLEKSRLLSDRFSAERPKGSFSTLEIQRTEQGDSAMYLCASSPGANQPQHFGDGTRLSIL.

The V call is TRBV7-3, the J call TRBJ2-2, with D tentatively TRBD1 or TRBD2 (5 bases each). V lost 4 bases and J 7 bases, leaving 19 bases between the germline ends. Germline loops: CDR1 SGHTA, CDR2 FQGTGA. CDR3 length: 16 residues. CDR3 region: CASSSAGGSGSGELFF. DNA for the CDR3: TGTGCCAGCAGCTCCGCGGGCGGTTCAGGGAGCGGGGAGCTGTTTTTT.